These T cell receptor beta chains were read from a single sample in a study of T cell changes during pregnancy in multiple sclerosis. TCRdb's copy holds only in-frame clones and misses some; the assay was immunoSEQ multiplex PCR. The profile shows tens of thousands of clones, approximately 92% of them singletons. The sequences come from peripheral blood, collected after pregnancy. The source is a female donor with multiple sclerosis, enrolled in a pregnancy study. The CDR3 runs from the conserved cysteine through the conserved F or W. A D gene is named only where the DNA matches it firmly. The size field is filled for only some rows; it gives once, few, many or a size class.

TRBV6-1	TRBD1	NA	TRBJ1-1	CASSGAGTGNTEAFF	TGTGCCAGCAGCGGAGCCGGGACAGGGAACACTGAAGCTTTCTTT
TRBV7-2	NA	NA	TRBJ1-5	CASSLGPHRVYQPQHF	TGTGCCAGCAGCTTAGGCCCACACAGGGTTTATCAGCCCCAGCATTTT
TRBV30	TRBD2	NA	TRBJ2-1	CAWSVRFSLLAGGYNEQFF	TGTGCCTGGAGTGTACGATTCTCTCTCCTAGCGGGGGGTTACAATGAGCAGTTCTTC
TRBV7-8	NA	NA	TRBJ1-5	CASSLVQRPSNQPQHF	TGTGCCAGCAGCTTAGTTCAGCGACCTAGCAATCAGCCCCAGCATTTT
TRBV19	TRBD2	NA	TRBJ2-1	CASSVASGGYNEQFF	TGTGCCAGTAGTGTGGCTAGCGGGGGTTACAATGAGCAGTTCTTC
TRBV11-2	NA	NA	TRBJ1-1	CASSPGGGVAFF	TGTGCCAGCAGCCCCGGGGGAGGGGTGGCTTTCTTT
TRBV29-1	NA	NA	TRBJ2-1	CSVEVFGNEQFF	TGCAGCGTTGAAGTGTTCGGGAATGAGCAGTTCTTC
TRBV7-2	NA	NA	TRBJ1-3	CASSLNQRGNTIYF	TGTGCCAGCAGCTTAAATCAGCGGGGAAACACCATATATTTT
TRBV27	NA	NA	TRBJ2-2	CASNNIRESGELFF	TGTGCCAGCAATAACATCAGGGAATCCGGGGAGCTGTTTTTT
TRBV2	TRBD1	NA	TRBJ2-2	CASRATGTTGELFF	TGTGCCAGCAGGGCGACAGGGACCACCGGGGAGCTGTTTTTT
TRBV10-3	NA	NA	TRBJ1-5	CAISGTGNQPQHF	TGTGCCATCAGTGGTACAGGCAATCAGCCCCAGCATTTT
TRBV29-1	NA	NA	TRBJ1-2	CSVEEPGYGYTF	TGCAGCGTTGAAGAACCAGGCTATGGCTACACCTTC
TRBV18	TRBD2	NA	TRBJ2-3	CASSPGLADHKDTQYF	TGTGCCAGCTCCCCAGGACTAGCGGACCACAAAGATACGCAGTATTTT
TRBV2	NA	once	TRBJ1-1	CASRSTTNTEAFF	TGTGCCAGCAGAAGCACCACGAACACTGAAGCTTTCTTT
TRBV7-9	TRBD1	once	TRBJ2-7	CASSLWDRGYEQYF	TGTGCCAGCAGCTTATGGGACAGGGGATACGAGCAGTACTTC
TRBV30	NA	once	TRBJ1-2	CAWSVRGVGYTF	TGTGCCTGGAGTGTACGGGGGGTTGGCTACACCTTC
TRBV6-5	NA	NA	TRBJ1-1	CASSYSQGLKTEAFF	TGTGCCAGCAGTTACTCTCAGGGGCTAAAAACTGAAGCTTTCTTT
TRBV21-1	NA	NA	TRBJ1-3	CASSPRQGALNTIYF	TGTGCCAGCAGCCCCCGACAGGGGGCATTAAACACCATATATTTT
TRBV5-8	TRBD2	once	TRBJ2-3	CASSFSGGDTDTQYF	TGTGCCAGCAGTTTTAGCGGGGGGGACACAGATACGCAGTATTTT
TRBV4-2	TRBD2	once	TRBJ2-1	CASSRTAGTSGSLTYNEQFF	TGTGCCAGCAGCCGAACAGCCGGGACTAGCGGGAGTCTCACCTACAATGAGCAGTTCTTC